These T cell receptor beta chains were read from a single sample in a study of cytomegalovirus exposure and HLA in healthy donors. Data came from immunoSEQ multiplex PCR; TCRdb stores just in-frame clones and leaves some out. The table lists around 83,000 clones, 78% of them singletons, with about 4.2% in the top ten. Specimen: PBMCs. The receptors originated from a male donor in good health and CMV-seropositive. CDR3s include the opening cysteine and the closing phenylalanine or tryptophan. Expanded clones get a size class; other rows say once, few or many, or leave the size out.

v_call	j_call	clone_size	cdr3_length	cdr3_aa
TRBV5-5	TRBJ1-1	few	17	CASSLGGGGSPNTEAFF
TRBV19	TRBJ1-4	NA	14	CATQNRGRSEKLFF
TRBV7-3	TRBJ2-1	NA	14	CASSLGLADNEQFF
TRBV5-4	TRBJ2-3	NA	20	CASSLGWASGESASTDTQYF
TRBV2	TRBJ2-5	NA	13	CASSEDRQETQYF
TRBV27	TRBJ2-3	NA	20	CASSSPSGQGVLSSTDTQYF
TRBV6-1	TRBJ1-2	few	15	CASTGDRRANYGYTF
TRBV6-5	TRBJ2-7	NA	14	CASSYGDGGDEQYF
TRBV5-1	TRBJ2-5	few	15	CASSLGAGDRETQYF
TRBV19	TRBJ2-7	NA	14	CASSIEAVLGEQYF
TRBV19	TRBJ1-4	few	14	CASSYDRGAEKLFF
TRBV28	TRBJ2-7	medium-sized	15	CASNPGGRGGYEQYF
TRBV5-6	TRBJ1-1	NA	17	CASSLVGQGQVNTEAFF
TRBV29-1	TRBJ2-1	few	13	CSAESGRAQEQFF
TRBV28	TRBJ1-1	once	12	CASSTGGTEAFF
TRBV6-4	TRBJ2-7	NA	13	CASSVTGIGEQYF
TRBV7-9	TRBJ2-2	NA	16	CASSPGVAGVPGELFF
TRBV19	TRBJ2-1	NA	14	CASSTSGVDNEQFF
TRBV7-9	TRBJ2-3	NA	17	CASSWGLAGGPGDTQYF
TRBV7-9	TRBJ1-1	NA	15	CASSFLQGGNTEAFF
TRBV7-3	TRBJ2-2	NA	14	CASSVGTNTGELFF
TRBV7-6	TRBJ1-6	NA	17	CASSLEGRGRLGSPLHF
TRBV10-3	TRBJ2-7	NA	12	CAISDTEYEQYF
TRBV5-1	TRBJ1-4	NA	13	CASGLDGYEKLFF
TRBV5-1	TRBJ1-1	few	14	CASRQGQGNTEAFF
TRBV5-1	TRBJ1-2	once	13	CASSWGQGYGYTF
TRBV2	TRBJ2-5	NA	13	CASRETGVETQYF